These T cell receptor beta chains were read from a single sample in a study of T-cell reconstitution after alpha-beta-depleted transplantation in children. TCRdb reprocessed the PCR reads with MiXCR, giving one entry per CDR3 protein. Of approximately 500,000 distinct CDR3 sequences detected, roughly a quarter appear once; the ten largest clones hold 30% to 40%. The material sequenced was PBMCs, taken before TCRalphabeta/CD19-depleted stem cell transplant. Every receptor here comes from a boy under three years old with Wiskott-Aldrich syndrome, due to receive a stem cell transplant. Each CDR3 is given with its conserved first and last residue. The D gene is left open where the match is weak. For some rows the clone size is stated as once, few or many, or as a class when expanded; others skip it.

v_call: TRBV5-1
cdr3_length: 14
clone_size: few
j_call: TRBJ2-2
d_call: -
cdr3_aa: CASSLDRATGELFF
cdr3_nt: TGCGCCAGCAGCTTGGACAGGGCGACCGGGGAGCTGTTTTTT

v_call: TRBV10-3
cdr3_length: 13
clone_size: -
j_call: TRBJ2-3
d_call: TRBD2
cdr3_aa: CAISGPSGDTQYF
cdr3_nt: TGTGCCATCAGTGGGCCTAGCGGGGATACGCAGTATTTT

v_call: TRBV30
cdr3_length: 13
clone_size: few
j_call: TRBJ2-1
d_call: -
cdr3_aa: CAWSNGGHNEQFF
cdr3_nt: TGTGCCTGGAGTAACGGGGGACACAATGAGCAGTTCTTC

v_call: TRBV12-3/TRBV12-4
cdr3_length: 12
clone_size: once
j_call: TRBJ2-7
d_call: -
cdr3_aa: CASSLLYYEQYF
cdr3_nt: TGTGCCAGCAGTTTGCTCTACTACGAGCAGTACTTC

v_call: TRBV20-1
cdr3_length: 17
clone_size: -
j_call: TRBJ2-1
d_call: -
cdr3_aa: CSARDLWASETYNEQFF
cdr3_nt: TGCAGTGCTAGAGATCTCTGGGCTAGCGAAACCTACAATGAGCAGTTCTTC

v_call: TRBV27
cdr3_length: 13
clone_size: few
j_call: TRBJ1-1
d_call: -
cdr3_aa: CASAVRMNTEAFF
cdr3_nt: TGTGCCAGCGCTGTACGGATGAACACTGAAGCTTTCTTT

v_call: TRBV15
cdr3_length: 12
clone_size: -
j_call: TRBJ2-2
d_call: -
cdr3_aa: CATGEGFGELFF
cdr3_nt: TGTGCCACCGGAGAGGGCTTCGGGGAGCTGTTTTTT

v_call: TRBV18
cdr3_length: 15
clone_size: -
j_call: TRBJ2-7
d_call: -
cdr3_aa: CASSPLPGALYEQYF
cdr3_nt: TGTGCCAGCTCACCACTTCCCGGGGCCCTCTACGAGCAGTACTTC

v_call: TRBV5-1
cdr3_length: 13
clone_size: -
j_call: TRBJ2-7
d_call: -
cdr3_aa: CASSFAVPYEQYF
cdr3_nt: TGCGCCAGCAGCTTTGCAGTCCCCTACGAGCAGTACTTC

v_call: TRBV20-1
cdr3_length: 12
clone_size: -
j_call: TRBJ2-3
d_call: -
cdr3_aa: CSASHTIRTQYF
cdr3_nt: TGCAGTGCTAGTCATACGATACGGACGCAGTATTTT

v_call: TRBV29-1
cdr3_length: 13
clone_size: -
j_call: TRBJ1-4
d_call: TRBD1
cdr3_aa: CSVGTGDAEKLFF
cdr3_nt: TGCAGCGTCGGGACAGGGGATGCTGAAAAACTGTTTTTT

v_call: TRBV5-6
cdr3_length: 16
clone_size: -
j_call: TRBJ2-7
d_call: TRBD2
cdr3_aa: CASIKAGTSTNYEQYF
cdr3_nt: TGTGCCAGCATCAAAGCCGGGACTAGCACGAACTACGAGCAGTACTTC

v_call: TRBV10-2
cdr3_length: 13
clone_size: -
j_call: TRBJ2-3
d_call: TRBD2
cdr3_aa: CASNLAGRDTQYF
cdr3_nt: TGCGCCAGCAACCTAGCGGGGCGAGATACGCAGTATTTT

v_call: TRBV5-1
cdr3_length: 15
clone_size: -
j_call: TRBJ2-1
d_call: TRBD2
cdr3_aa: CASRAGTSGSGEQFF
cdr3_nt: TGCGCCAGCAGAGCCGGGACTAGCGGGAGTGGTGAGCAGTTCTTC

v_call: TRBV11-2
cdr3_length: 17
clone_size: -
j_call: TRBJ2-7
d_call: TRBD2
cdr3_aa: CASSPGYWTSGFYEQYF
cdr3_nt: TGTGCCAGCAGCCCAGGGTACTGGACTAGCGGATTCTACGAGCAGTACTTC

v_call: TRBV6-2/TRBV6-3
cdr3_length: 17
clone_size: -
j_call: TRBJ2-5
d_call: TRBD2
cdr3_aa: CASSYDPAGGPRKTQYF
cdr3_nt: TGTGCCAGCAGTTACGATCCAGCGGGAGGGCCACGAAAGACCCAGTACTTC

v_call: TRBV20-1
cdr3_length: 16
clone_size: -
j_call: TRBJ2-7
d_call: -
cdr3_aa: CSASLVPNPLLNEQYF
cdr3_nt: TGCAGTGCTAGTCTCGTCCCTAACCCCCTTCTGAACGAGCAGTACTTC

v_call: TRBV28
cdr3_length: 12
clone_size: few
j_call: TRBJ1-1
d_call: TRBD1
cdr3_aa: CASSFNRGPAFF
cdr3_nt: TGTGCCAGCAGTTTCAACAGGGGGCCGGCTTTCTTT

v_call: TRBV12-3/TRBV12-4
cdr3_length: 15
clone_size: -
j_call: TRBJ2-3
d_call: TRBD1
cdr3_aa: CASSLGDRGIDTQYF
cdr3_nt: TGTGCCAGCAGCCTTGGGGACAGGGGGATAGATACGCAGTATTTT

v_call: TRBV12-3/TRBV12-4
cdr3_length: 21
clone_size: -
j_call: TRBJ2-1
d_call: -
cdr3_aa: CASSLMGRDAPISRIYNEQFF
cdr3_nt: TGTGCCAGCAGTTTAATGGGCAGGGACGCTCCGATAAGTCGAATCTACAATGAGCAGTTCTTC

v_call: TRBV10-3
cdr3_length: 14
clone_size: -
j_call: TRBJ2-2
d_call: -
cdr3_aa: CAIRLDAATGELFF
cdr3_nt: TGTGCCATCAGACTGGACGCAGCCACCGGGGAGCTGTTTTTT

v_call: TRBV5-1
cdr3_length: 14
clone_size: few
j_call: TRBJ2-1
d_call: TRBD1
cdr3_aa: CASSLEGQGSEQFF
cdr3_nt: TGCGCCAGCAGCTTGGAAGGACAGGGAAGCGAGCAGTTCTTC

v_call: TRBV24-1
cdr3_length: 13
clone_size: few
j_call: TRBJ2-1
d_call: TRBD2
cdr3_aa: CATSEAGEHEQFF
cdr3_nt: TGTGCCACCAGTGAAGCGGGAGAACACGAGCAGTTCTTC

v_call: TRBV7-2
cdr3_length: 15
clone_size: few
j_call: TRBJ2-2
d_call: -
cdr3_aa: CASSLGRFRPGELFF
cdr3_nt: TGTGCCAGCAGCTTAGGCCGCTTCCGTCCCGGGGAGCTGTTTTTT

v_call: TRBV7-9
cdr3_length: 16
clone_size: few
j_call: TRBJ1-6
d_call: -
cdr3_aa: CASSLGNVRDNSPLHF
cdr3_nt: TGTGCCAGCAGCTTAGGAAACGTCAGGGATAATTCACCCCTCCACTTT

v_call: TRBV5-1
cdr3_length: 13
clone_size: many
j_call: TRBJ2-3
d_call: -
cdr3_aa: CASSLVRTDTQYF
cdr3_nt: TGCGCCAGCAGCTTGGTACGCACAGATACGCAGTATTTT

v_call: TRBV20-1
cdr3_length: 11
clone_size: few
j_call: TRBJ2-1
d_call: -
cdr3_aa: CSANSYNEQFF
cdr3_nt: TGCAGTGCTAACTCCTACAATGAGCAGTTCTTC

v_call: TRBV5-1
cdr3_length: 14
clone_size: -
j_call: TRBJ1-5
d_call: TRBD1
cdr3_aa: CASSSRQGRQPQHF
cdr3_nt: TGCGCCAGCAGCTCCCGACAGGGGAGGCAGCCCCAGCATTTC

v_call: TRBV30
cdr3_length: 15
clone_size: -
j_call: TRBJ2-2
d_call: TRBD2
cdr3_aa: CACLGGVANTGELFF
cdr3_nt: TGTGCCTGCCTGGGAGGGGTCGCGAACACCGGGGAGCTGTTTTTT

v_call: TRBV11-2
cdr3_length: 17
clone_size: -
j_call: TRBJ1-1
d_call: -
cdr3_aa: CASSLVGFWEGNTEAFF
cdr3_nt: TGTGCCAGCAGCTTAGTTGGTTTTTGGGAAGGGAACACTGAAGCTTTCTTT

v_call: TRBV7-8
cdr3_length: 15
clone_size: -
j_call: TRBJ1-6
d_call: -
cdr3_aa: CASSLVGVVDSPLHF
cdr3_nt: TGTGCCAGCAGCTTAGTGGGGGTGGTAGATTCACCCCTCCACTTT

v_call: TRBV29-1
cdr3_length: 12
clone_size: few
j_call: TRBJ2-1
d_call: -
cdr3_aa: CSDIQGGGRRGF
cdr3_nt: TGCAGCGATATTCAAGGGGGTGGAAGACGGGGATTC

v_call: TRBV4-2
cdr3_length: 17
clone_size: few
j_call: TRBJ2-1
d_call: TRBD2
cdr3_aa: CASSRGYRAGEGNEQFF
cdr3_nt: TGTGCCAGCAGCCGGGGATATAGAGCGGGAGAGGGCAATGAGCAGTTCTTC

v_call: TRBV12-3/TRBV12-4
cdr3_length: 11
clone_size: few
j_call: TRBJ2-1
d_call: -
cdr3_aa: CASSFADEQFF
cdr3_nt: TGTGCCAGCAGTTTTGCGGATGAGCAGTTCTTC

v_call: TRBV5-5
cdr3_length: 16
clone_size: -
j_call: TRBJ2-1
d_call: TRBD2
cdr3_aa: CASSLASSGRANEQFF
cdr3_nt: TGTGCCAGCAGCTTGGCGTCTAGCGGGAGGGCCAATGAGCAGTTCTTC

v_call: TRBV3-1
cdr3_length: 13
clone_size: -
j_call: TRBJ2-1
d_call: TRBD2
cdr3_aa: CASSRGLANEQFF
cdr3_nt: TGTGCCAGCAGCCGCGGACTAGCCAATGAGCAGTTCTTC

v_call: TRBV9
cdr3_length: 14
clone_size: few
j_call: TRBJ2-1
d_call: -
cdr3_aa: CASSVETGYNEQFF
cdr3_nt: TGTGCCAGCAGCGTAGAGACCGGATACAATGAGCAGTTCTTC

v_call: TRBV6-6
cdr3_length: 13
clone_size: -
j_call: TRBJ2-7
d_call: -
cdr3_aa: CASSYRAVYEQYF
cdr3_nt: TGTGCCAGCAGTTACAGAGCAGTCTACGAGCAGTACTTC

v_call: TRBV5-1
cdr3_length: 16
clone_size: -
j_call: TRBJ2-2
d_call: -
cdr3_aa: CASSPREPSNTGELFF
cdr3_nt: TGCGCCAGCAGCCCCAGGGAGCCTTCGAACACCGGGGAGCTGTTTTTT

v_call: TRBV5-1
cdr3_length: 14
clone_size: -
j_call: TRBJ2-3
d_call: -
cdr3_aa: CASSLFTSTDTQYF
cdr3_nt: TGCGCCAGCAGCTTGTTTACTAGCACAGATACGCAGTATTTT

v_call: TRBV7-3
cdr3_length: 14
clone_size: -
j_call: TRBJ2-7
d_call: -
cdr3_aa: CASSLRDMGDEQYF
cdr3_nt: TGTGCCAGCAGCTTAAGAGACATGGGTGACGAGCAGTACTTC

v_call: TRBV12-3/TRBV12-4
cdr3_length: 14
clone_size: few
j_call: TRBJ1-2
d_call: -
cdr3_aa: CASSLVSPNYGYTF
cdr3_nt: TGTGCCAGCAGTTTAGTATCTCCTAACTATGGCTACACCTTC